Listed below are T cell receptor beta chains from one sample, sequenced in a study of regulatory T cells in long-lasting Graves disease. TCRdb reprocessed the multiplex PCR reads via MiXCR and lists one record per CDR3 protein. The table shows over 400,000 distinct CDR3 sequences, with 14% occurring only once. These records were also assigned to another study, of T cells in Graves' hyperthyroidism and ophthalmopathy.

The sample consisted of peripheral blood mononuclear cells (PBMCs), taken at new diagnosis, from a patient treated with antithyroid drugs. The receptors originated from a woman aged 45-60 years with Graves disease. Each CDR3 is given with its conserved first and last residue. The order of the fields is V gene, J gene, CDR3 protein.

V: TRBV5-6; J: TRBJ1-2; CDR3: CASSLVWGGYTF
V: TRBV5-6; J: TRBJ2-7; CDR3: CASRVFWPSISVPAAFSSWDEQYF
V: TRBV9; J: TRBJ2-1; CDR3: CASSVGLAGTSYNEQFF
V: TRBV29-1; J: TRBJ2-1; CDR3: CSADIVRGNEQFF
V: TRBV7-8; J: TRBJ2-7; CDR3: CASSPYRLASTYEQYF
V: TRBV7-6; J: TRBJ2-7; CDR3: CASSSSGSPFYEQYF
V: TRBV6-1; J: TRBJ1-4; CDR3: CASTVGDRNEKLFF
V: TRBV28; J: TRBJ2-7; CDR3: CASSFPTSSSYEQYF
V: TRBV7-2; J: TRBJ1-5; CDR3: CASSLGPWGQPQHF
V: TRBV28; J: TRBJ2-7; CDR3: CASREAGSYEQYF
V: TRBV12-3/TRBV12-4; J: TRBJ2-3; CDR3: CASISGASTDTQYF
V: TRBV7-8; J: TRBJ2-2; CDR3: CASSLARDNPNTGELFF
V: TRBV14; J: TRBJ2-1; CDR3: CASRPTGSDEQFF
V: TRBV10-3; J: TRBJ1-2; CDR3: CAISSPDRGPGGYTF
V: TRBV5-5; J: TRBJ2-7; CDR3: CASSLLAGSAYEQYF
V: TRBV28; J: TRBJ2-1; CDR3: CASSGDRGLLVAYNEQFF
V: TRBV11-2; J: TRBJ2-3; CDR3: CASSPGLAATDTQYF
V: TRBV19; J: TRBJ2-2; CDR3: CASSPNRGSGELFF
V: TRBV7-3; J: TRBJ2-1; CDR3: CASAYSGRLNNEQFF
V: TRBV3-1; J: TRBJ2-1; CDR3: CASSQRRNEQFF
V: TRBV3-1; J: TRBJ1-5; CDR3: CASSHGGGGNQPQHF
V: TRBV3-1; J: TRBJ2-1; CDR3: CASSQDWLEREQFF
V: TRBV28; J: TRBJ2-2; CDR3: CASSSGTPTGELFF